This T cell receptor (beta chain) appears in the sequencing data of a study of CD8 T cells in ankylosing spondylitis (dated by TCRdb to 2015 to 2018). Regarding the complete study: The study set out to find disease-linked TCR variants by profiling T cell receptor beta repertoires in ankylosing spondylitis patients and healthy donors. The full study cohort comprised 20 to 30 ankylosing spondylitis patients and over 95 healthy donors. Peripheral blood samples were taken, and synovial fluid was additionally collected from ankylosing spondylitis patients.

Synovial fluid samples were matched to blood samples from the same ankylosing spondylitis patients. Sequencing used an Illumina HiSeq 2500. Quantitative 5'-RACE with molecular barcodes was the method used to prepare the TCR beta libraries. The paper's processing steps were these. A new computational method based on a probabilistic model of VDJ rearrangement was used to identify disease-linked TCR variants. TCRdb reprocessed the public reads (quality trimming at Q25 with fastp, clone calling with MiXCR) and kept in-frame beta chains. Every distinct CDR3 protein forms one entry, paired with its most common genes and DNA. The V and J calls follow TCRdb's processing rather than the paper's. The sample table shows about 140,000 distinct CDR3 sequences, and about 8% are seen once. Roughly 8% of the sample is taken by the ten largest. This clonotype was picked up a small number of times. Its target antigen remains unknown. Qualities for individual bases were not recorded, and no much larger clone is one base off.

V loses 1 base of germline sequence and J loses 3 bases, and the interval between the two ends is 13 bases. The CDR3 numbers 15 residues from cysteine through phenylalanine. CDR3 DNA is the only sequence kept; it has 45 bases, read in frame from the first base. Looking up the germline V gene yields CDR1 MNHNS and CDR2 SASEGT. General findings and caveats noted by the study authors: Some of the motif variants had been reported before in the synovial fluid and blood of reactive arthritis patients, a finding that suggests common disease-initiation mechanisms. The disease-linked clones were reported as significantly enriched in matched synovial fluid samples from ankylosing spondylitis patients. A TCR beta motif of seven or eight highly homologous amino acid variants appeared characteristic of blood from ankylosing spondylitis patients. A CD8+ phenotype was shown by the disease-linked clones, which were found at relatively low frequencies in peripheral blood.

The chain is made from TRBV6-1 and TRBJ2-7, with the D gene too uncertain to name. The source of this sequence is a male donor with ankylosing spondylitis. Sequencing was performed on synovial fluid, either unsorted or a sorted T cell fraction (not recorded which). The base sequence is TGTGCCAGCAGTGAAGAAGCGACCTTTTTCTACGAGCAGTACTTC. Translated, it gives CASSEEATFFYEQYF.